The 21 T cell receptor beta chains below were found in one sample sequenced in a study of T cell responses to AZD1222 COVID-19 vaccine. Clones were sequenced by immunoSEQ multiplex PCR, and TCRdb holds only the in-frame ones, with some missing. This sample has around 140,000 clones, with about 91% found just once. Sequenced here: peripheral blood, sampled 28 days after the second AZD1222 dose. The receptors come from an adult who received the AZD1222 COVID-19 vaccine.

This chain's CDR3 is CASSPGGRGNPTNYGYTF. DNA for the CDR3: TGTGCCAGCAGTCCCGGGGGGAGGGGAAATCCGACTAACTATGGCTACACCTTC. The rearrangement links TRBV28 to TRBJ1-2, with D perhaps matching TRBD1 (5 bases). Germline loops: CDR1 MDHEN, CDR2 SYDVKM. The CDR3 covers 18 residues. Trimming pared 5 bases from V and 0 bases from J, leaving 22 bases between.

V and J are TRBV12-3 or TRBV12-4 and TRBJ2-5; D is perhaps TRBD2 (5 bases). Trimming pared 6 bases from V and 4 bases from J, leaving 12 bases between. This CDR3 has 13 residues. The CDR3: CASSSGGLETQYF. The CDR3 DNA is TGTGCCAGCAGCTCGGGCGGGTTAGAGACCCAGTACTTC.

V usage is TRBV5-6 and J usage is TRBJ2-5, with D perhaps assigned TRBD1 or TRBD2 (6 bases each). CDR3 length: 16 amino acids. Germline lookup yields CDR1 SGHDT and CDR2 YYEEEE. Trimming shortened V by 0 bases and J by 5 bases, and 17 bases separated the two germline ends. CDR3 sequence reads: CASSLGFSGAGETQYF. CDR3 coding DNA: TGTGCCAGCAGCTTGGGCTTTTCGGGGGCAGGGGAGACCCAGTACTTC. Looking up the rest from reference TRBV5-6 and TRBJ2-5 gives the full variable domain: DAGVTQSPTHLIKTRGQQVTLRCSPKSGHDTVSWYQQALGQGPQFIFQYYEEEERQRGNFPDRFSGHQFPNYSSELNVNALLLGDSALYLCASSLGFSGAGETQYFGPGTRLLVL.

The V and J genes are TRBV6-6 and TRBJ1-2; no definite D call. V lost 0 bases to trimming and J lost 8 bases, with 16 bases between them. In germline, CDR1 is MNHNY, CDR2 SVGAGI (reference sequence). This CDR3 has 15 residues. The CDR3 region has the DNA TGTGCCAGCAGTTACTCCCCGGTCGAAGGAGGGGGCTACACCTTC. Translation: CASSYSPVEGGGYTF.

As to this clone: The junction differs from germline at one of its ends, possibly a read error. This CDR3 is CPSFSDSPLHF. In DNA form, the CDR3 reads TGCCCCTCATTTTCCGATTCACCCCTCCACTTT. The rearrangement uses TRBV6-5 and TRBJ1-6; D gene uncertain. The CDR3 runs to 11 residues. CDR1 MNHEY and CDR2 SVGAGI come from the germline V gene.

V is TRBV6-6 and J is TRBJ2-3; maybe TRBD1 (6 bases). Germline-derived CDR1 and CDR2 are MNHNY and SVGAGI (reference sequence). V lost 6 bases, J lost 6 bases, and 19 bases lay in between. This CDR3 has 15 amino acids. In nucleotides, the CDR3 is TGTGCCAGCAGCCCACAGGGCCGACGGGTGGATACGCAGTATTTT. Translated, it gives CASSPQGRRVDTQYF.

This chain links TRBV9 with TRBJ1-6, with unresolved D. The CDR3 runs 20 residues. The V gene lost 0 bases and the J gene lost 0 bases, with 19 bases spanning the gap. The V gene's germline CDR1 is SGDLS and CDR2 YYNGEE. The DNA for the CDR3 is TGTGCCAGCAGCGTAGGGGCTCGGGATCCGAGGAGCTCCTATAATTCACCCCTCCACTTT. Its protein is CASSVGARDPRSSYNSPLHF.

The rearrangement uses TRBV6-2 or TRBV6-3 and TRBJ2-7, with D perhaps given as TRBD1 or TRBD2 (6 bases each). Trimming stripped 2 bases from V and 3 bases from J, with 17 bases between. CDR3 length equals 16 residues. Germline V gene lookup returns CDR1 MNHEY and CDR2 SVGEGT. The CDR3 nucleotides read TGTGCCAGCAGTTACCCCCGGACGGGGGCGGACTACGAGCAGTACTTC. The encoded protein is CASSYPRTGADYEQYF.

This clone was counted a single time. CDR3 coding DNA: TGTGCCAGCAGCCAAGAGGCCCGGTCCACTGAAGCTTTCTTT. The encoded protein is CASSQEARSTEAFF. The J gene is TRBJ1-1, the V gene TRBV3-1 (or the pseudogene TRBV3-2); the D is unclear. V was clipped by 0 bases and J by 4 bases, with 9 bases between them. This CDR3 region has 14 residues. Germline CDR1 is LGHDT and CDR2 is YNNKEL (reference sequence).

The CDR3 coding sequence is TGTGCCAGTAGTATCCTGGGACAGGGTAATGAAAAACTGTTTTTT. Encoded protein: CASSILGQGNEKLFF. The genes are TRBV19 and TRBJ1-4; 9 nucleotides agree with TRBD1. CDR1 and CDR2 (germline): LNHDA, SQIVND (reference sequence). V was clipped by 3 bases and J by 4 bases; unmatched bases: 3. The CDR3 contains 15 residues. The variable domain in full, with the rest retrieved from reference TRBV19 and TRBJ1-4, is DGGITQSPKYLFRKEGQNVTLSCEQNLNHDAMYWYRQDPGQGLRLIYYSQIVNDFQKGDIAEGYSVSREKKESFPLTVTSAQKNPTAFYLCASSILGQGNEKLFFGSGTQLSVL.

J is TRBJ1-2 and V is TRBV12-3 or TRBV12-4; possible D gene TRBD1, 5 bases. The CDR3 sequence is 13 residues long. Trimming removed 4 bases at V and 6 bases at J, with 12 bases between. This CDR3 is CASSSRQFNGYTF. DNA of the CDR3: TGTGCCAGCAGTTCTAGACAGTTTAATGGCTACACCTTC.

The chain links TRBV15 to TRBJ2-6; D is perhaps TRBD1 (6 bases). The CDR3 covers 19 residues. V lost 0 bases to trimming and J lost 0 bases, with 15 bases between them. Germline CDR1 is LNHNV and CDR2 is YYDKDF (reference sequence). CDR3 sequence reads: CATSREVGQGSSGANVLTF. In DNA, the CDR3 is TGTGCCACCAGCAGAGAAGTAGGGCAGGGGAGCTCTGGGGCCAACGTCCTGACTTTC. The entire variable domain, with the rest obtained from reference TRBV15 and TRBJ2-6, is as follows: DAMVIQNPRYQVTQFGKPVTLSCSQTLNHNVMYWYQQKSSQAPKLLFHYYDKDFNNEADTPDNFQSRRPNTSFCFLDIRSPGLGDTAMYLCATSREVGQGSSGANVLTFGAGSRLTVL.

In its sample, this clone was seen once. V usage is TRBV5-1 and J usage is TRBJ1-3; D unclear. Trimming removed 4 bases at V and 4 bases at J, with 6 bases between. The CDR3 is 12 residues long. Per germline, CDR1 SGHRS and CDR2 YFSETQ. In DNA form, the CDR3 reads TGCGCCAGCAGCGAAGGGGGAAACACCATATATTTT. It specifies CASSEGGNTIYF.

This rearrangement joins TRBV5-5 to TRBJ1-5; D is ambiguous. CDR1 SGHKS and CDR2 YYEKEE come from the germline V gene (reference sequence). V was clipped by 2 bases and J by 5 bases, with 11 bases between them. The CDR3 covers 14 residues. In DNA, the CDR3 is TGTGCCAGCAGCTTATCGGGGATGCATCAGCCCCAGCATTTT. It translates to CASSLSGMHQPQHF.

The rearrangement uses TRBV9 and TRBJ2-2; D not certain. V gave up 1 base and J gave up 6 bases, with 10 bases separating them. The CDR3 runs to 14 residues. CDR1 is SGDLS and CDR2 is YYNGEE in the germline V gene. CDR3 protein: CASSVRPQSGELFF. CDR3 DNA: TGTGCCAGCAGCGTACGTCCCCAGTCCGGGGAGCTGTTTTTT.

The chain recombines TRBV4-3 with TRBJ1-3; D call uncertain. With 0 bases removed from V and 1 base from J, the gap between germline ends came to 10 bases. This CDR3 comprises 16 residues. CDR1 and CDR2 from the germline V gene are LGHNA and YSLEER. The CDR3 region is CASSQDRFLSGNTIYF. CDR3 sequence (DNA): TGCGCCAGCAGCCAAGACAGGTTCCTGTCTGGAAACACCATATATTTT.

The chain uses TRBV10-3 and TRBJ1-2, with D uncertain. This CDR3 is built from 12 residues. Trimming shortened V by 4 bases and J by 3 bases, and 6 bases separated the two germline ends. Germline loops: CDR1 ENHRY, CDR2 SYGVKD. The chain's CDR3 is CAISGRDYGYTF. The DNA for the CDR3 is TGTGCCATCAGTGGACGGGACTATGGCTACACCTTC.

CDR3 sequence (DNA): TGTGCCAGCAGTTATATACCGAGAACTGAAGCTTTCTTT. It specifies CASSYIPRTEAFF. The chain carries TRBV6-2 or TRBV6-3 and TRBJ1-1; D unclear. Germline loops: CDR1 MNHEY, CDR2 SVGEGT. The CDR3 has 13 residues. Deletions cut 3 bases from V and 5 bases from J, with 10 bases between.

The chain has TRBV29-1 and TRBJ1-4; possibly TRBD1 for D (6 bases). The CDR3 contains 13 residues. The V and J ends lost 5 bases and 8 bases respectively, with 15 bases between them. CDR1 is SQVTM and CDR2 is ANQGSEA in the germline V gene. The CDR3 nucleotides are TGCAGCGTTTTACGGGACCAGGGGGAAAAACTGTTTTTT. It translates to CSVLRDQGEKLFF.

The CDR3 reads CASSIVSGQGDFQPQHF. In DNA, the CDR3 is TGTGCCAGTAGTATAGTCTCGGGACAGGGCGACTTTCAGCCCCAGCATTTT. The rearrangement links TRBV19 to TRBJ1-5; 9 bases match TRBD1. The CDR3 runs 17 residues. Germline V gene data show CDR1 as LNHDA and CDR2 as SQIVND (reference sequence). Germline trimming cut 1 base from V and 6 bases from J; bases unmatched to any gene: 10.

The V call is TRBV13, the J call TRBJ2-7; TRBD1 is a possible D gene (5 bases). Trimming took off 0 bases at V and 2 bases at J, with 8 bases between the two ends. The CDR3 runs to 14 residues. Germline V lookup: CDR1 PRHDT, CDR2 FYEKMQ (reference sequence). The CDR3 here is CASSLGDIAYEQYF. The CDR3 DNA follows: TGTGCCAGCAGCTTAGGGGACATAGCCTACGAGCAGTACTTC.